This T cell receptor (beta chain) was identified in a study of early T cells in non-severe SARS-CoV-2 infection. Overall study: Sequencing was performed on bulk RNA from unsorted whole blood, leaving chains unpaired.

Study observations and caveats: VDJdb-based matching was biased toward anti-spike CD8 responses and missed private and CD4 specificities.

The sample holds a few counts of this clonotype. Its antigen is still unknown. V was pared by 2 bases and J by 5 bases, with 5 bases of the junction left unmatched. Looked up from germline, CDR1 is SGHVS and CDR2 is FNYEAQ. The length of the CDR3 is 15 residues. Unique molecular identifiers were added to individual cDNA molecules. TCRdb re-called the 5' RACE reads through MiXCR, storing one row per CDR3 protein. The repertoire holds roughly 80,000 distinct CDR3 sequences, with roughly 13% as singletons. The J gene is TRBJ2-5, the V gene TRBV7-6; TRBD2 agrees at 10 bases. The sequence came from an adult who was a healthcare worker with PCR-confirmed SARS-CoV-2 infection or an uninfected control (not recorded which). The specimen was whole blood. CDR3 loop: CASSLLAGVMETQYF. In DNA, the CDR3 is TGTGCCAGCAGCTTACTAGCGGGAGTTATGGAGACCCAGTACTTC.